This TCR beta chain was retrieved from a study of beta chain features in type 1 diabetes. Study-wide findings and caveats: In the patient group, naive, central memory and Treg TCRB repertoires seemed more alike than in the healthy donor group.

Germline CDR1 reads SGHDT; CDR2 reads YYEEEE. This CDR3 comprises 16 residues. J lost 4 bases, V lost 1 base, and 6 bases had no gene match. Comment on this clone: Its antigen is as yet unknown.

Reverse transcription of all isolated RNA meant that expressed TCRB transcripts were sequenced. An average of about 3.57 million reads was obtained for naive, central memory and regulatory T cell samples. Data came from immunoSEQ multiplex PCR; TCRdb stores just in-frame clones and leaves some out. The table has 130,000 or so clones, roughly a tenth seen once. The chain carries TRBV5-6 and TRBJ2-2; TRBD2 matches 8 bases. The receptor was derived from a young man in good health. The sample comprised central memory CD4+ T cells from blood. CDR3 coding DNA: TGTGCCAGCAGCTTGCTTAGCGGGGATCTCACCGGGGAGCTGTTTTTT. It codes for CASSLLSGDLTGELFF.